Each of the 17 T cell receptor beta chains below was sequenced from the same sample in a study of T cells after yellow fever vaccination. TCRdb redid the calling of the 5' RACE reads with MiXCR, one entry per CDR3 protein. Among 300,000 or so distinct CDR3 sequences listed, 10% to 15% were seen once. The material sequenced was CD4+ T cells sorted from PBMCs, taken 45 days after the yellow fever booster vaccination. The source is a man under 40 who received the YFV17D yellow fever vaccine.

The chain has TRBV20-1 and TRBJ2-7, with 7 bases identical to TRBD2. The CDR3 extends over 13 amino acids. Germline V CDR1 and CDR2: DFQATT, SNEGSKA (reference sequence). Trimming removed 7 bases from V and 4 bases from J; junction bases left unmatched: 10. The chain's CDR3 is CSGVETSRYEQYF. The CDR3 coding sequence is TGCAGTGGGGTCGAGACTAGCAGATACGAGCAGTACTTC.

This clonotype has ten or more counts. This chain connects TRBV12-3 or TRBV12-4 to TRBJ2-1, with 8 bases fitting TRBD2. After removal of 4 bases from V and 8 bases from J, the junction contained 10 bases not matched to a gene. The length of the CDR3 is 15 residues. The CDR3 DNA sequence: TGTGCCAGCAGTTCAACGGGACTAGGGAGGGATGAGCAGTTCTTC. Translated, it gives CASSSTGLGRDEQFF.

This clonotype was seen a few times. The chain employs TRBV3-1 and TRBJ2-3; TRBD2 agrees at 8 bases. After removal of 2 bases from V and 6 bases from J, the junction contained 13 bases not matched to a gene. The germline V gene encodes CDR1 LGHDT and CDR2 YNNKEL (reference sequence). The CDR3 extends over 17 amino acids. The CDR3 bases are TGTGCCAGCAGCCAATACCAGAGCGGGGGCACTCGGGATACGCAGTATTTT. It is translated as CASSQYQSGGTRDTQYF.

This clonotype was recorded a few times. The rearrangement links TRBV12-3 or TRBV12-4 to TRBJ2-5; tentatively, D is TRBD2 (5 bases). V was trimmed by 6 bases and J by 4 bases, leaving 21 bases between them. The CDR3 totals 16 residues. CDR3 coding DNA: TGTGCCAGCAGCCCGCGGGTCGGAGGTTTTGCAGAGACCCAGTACTTC. Residues: CASSPRVGGFAETQYF.

This clonotype was counted only a few times. The V and J genes are TRBV2 and TRBJ2-7, with TRBD2 identical over 10 bases. In germline, CDR1 is SNHLY, CDR2 FYNNEI. V shed 4 bases, J shed 2 bases, and the junction held 8 bases outside the gene matches. The CDR3 spans 16 residues. The CDR3: CASSGGLAGAAYEQYF. DNA of the CDR3: TGTGCCAGCAGTGGAGGTCTAGCGGGAGCCGCCTACGAGCAGTACTTC.

In its sample, this clonotype was seen a few times. V and J are TRBV15 and TRBJ2-7; tentatively, D is TRBD1 or TRBD2 (6 bases each). CDR3 length: 15 amino acids. V was trimmed by 4 bases and J by 1 base, leaving 14 bases between them. Per germline, CDR1 LNHNV and CDR2 YYDKDF (reference sequence). DNA of the CDR3: TGTGCCACCAGCATTATGCAGGGGACTTCCTACGAGCAGTACTTC. Its translation: CATSIMQGTSYEQYF.

The chain is built from TRBV28 and TRBJ2-7; 7 bases map to TRBD2. Germline CDR1 MDHEN, CDR2 SYDVKM. The CDR3 loop spans 13 amino acids. The V gene end was trimmed by 8 bases and the J gene end by 3 bases; junction bases not matched to a gene: 7. CDR3 loop: CASFGGGRYEQYF. CDR3 sequence (DNA): TGTGCCAGCTTCGGGGGAGGGCGCTACGAGCAGTACTTC.

The rearrangement joins TRBV5-1 to TRBJ2-5; 10 nucleotides line up with TRBD1. The CDR3 consists of 13 residues. V trimming: 6 bases; J trimming: 5 bases; junction bases outside the gene matches: 4. CDR1 is SGHRS and CDR2 is YFSETQ in the germline V gene. The DNA for the CDR3 is TGCGCCAGCACCGGGACAGGGGTCGAGACCCAGTACTTC. Residues: CASTGTGVETQYF.

This clonotype was seen more than once but under ten times. The chain joins TRBV7-2 to TRBJ2-7, with 7 bases aligning to TRBD1. CDR1 is SGHTA and CDR2 is FQGNSA in the germline V gene. This CDR3 is 12 amino acids long. With V trimmed by 4 bases and J by 6 bases, 3 bases remained unmatched. This CDR3 is CASSSDRAEQYF. The DNA for the CDR3 is TGTGCCAGCAGCTCCGACAGGGCCGAGCAGTACTTC.

This clonotype is a singleton in its sample. V usage is TRBV19 and J usage is TRBJ2-6, with 7 bases that match TRBD1. This CDR3 region has 16 residues. J lost 4 bases, V lost 6 bases, and 9 bases had no gene match. Germline loops: CDR1 LNHDA, CDR2 SQIVND (reference sequence). In DNA, the CDR3 is TGTGCCAGTAGCCGACAGGGAACAGGGGGGGCCAACGTCCTGACTTTC. Translating it yields CASSRQGTGGANVLTF.

This sequence joins TRBV20-1 and TRBJ2-1, with D perhaps assigned TRBD1 or TRBD2 (5 bases each). CDR1 is DFQATT, CDR2 SNEGSKA, per germline (reference sequence). The V gene lost 1 base and the J gene lost 2 bases, with 15 bases spanning the gap. The CDR3 spans 16 residues. In DNA, the CDR3 is TGCAGTGCTAGAGGTTGGGGCGGACTCACCTACAATGAGCAGTTCTTC. This translates into CSARGWGGLTYNEQFF.

This clonotype showed up just a few times. DNA of the CDR3: TGTGCCAGCAGCCCTCGGGGTGGGCAGGGCACTGAAGCTTTCTTT. Translating it yields CASSPRGGQGTEAFF. This chain uses TRBV7-2 with TRBJ1-1, with D perhaps TRBD1 (5 bases). There are 15 residues in the CDR3. Germline assignment: CDR1 SGHTA and CDR2 FQGNSA. The V and J ends lost 5 bases and 4 bases respectively, with 17 bases between them.

CDR3 DNA: TGTGCCAGCAGCCCAGAATACAATGAGCAGTTCTTC. This gives the protein CASSPEYNEQFF. V and J are TRBV7-9 and TRBJ2-1; D unclear. Trimming took off 5 bases at V and 4 bases at J, with 6 bases between the two ends. The V gene's germline CDR1 is SEHNR and CDR2 FQNEAQ (reference sequence). This CDR3 is 12 amino acids long.

This clonotype has more than one count but fewer than ten. The chain has TRBV28 and TRBJ1-2; D call uncertain. V dropped 3 bases and J dropped 5 bases, with 10 bases sitting between them. Germline lookup yields CDR1 MDHEN and CDR2 SYDVKM. This CDR3 comprises 13 residues. CDR3 loop: CASSLSGKYGYTF. The CDR3, as DNA: TGTGCCAGCAGTTTGAGCGGAAAATATGGCTACACCTTC.

The chain links TRBV15 to TRBJ2-2, with 7 bases lining up with TRBD2. From germline, CDR1 is LNHNV and CDR2 YYDKDF (reference sequence). Unmatched junction bases numbered 9, after V lost 3 bases and J lost 5 bases. This CDR3 is 16 amino acids long. The CDR3 here is CATSRAKGTKTGELFF. In nucleotides, the CDR3 is TGTGCCACCAGCAGGGCGAAAGGGACTAAAACCGGGGAGCTGTTTTTT.

The J gene is TRBJ1-1, the V gene TRBV30, with 7 bases matching TRBD1. V shed 3 bases, J shed 5 bases, and the junction held 12 bases outside the gene matches. The germline V gene has CDR1 GTSNPN and CDR2 SVGIG (reference sequence). The CDR3 contains 15 residues. The CDR3 sequence: CAWRSPGGRGTEAFF. The DNA of the CDR3 is TGTGCCTGGAGGTCCCCAGGGGGGAGGGGGACTGAAGCTTTCTTT.

There are a few counts of this clonotype. The chain employs TRBV5-1 and TRBJ1-2; no clear D. CDR1 and CDR2 from the germline V gene are SGHRS and YFSETQ. The CDR3 spans 15 residues. The ends were cut back, 1 base at V and 1 base at J, with 11 bases in the middle. The CDR3 DNA sequence: TGCGCCAGCAGCTTGTTTCCAGACTATAACTATGGCTACACCTTC. It specifies CASSLFPDYNYGYTF.